This is a list of T cell receptor beta chains from one sample in a study of blood T cell repertoires in COVID-19. Sequencing used immunoSEQ multiplex PCR; TCRdb keeps in-frame clones, though not all of them. Of about 410,000 clones in the sample, 70% to 90% were seen once. Sequenced: peripheral blood. Every receptor here comes from a middle-aged woman with COVID-19, enrolled during active disease. The CDR3 runs from the conserved cysteine through the conserved F or W. Only some rows state a clone size, as once, few, many or a class for expanded clones.

>TRBV28|-
CASSFALAGGPQFF
>TRBV6-6|-
CASSSPRTSEGEQYF
>TRBV27|-
CASSFEPGGNGYTF
>TRBV28|-
CASGAYLAGLDEQYF
>TRBV7-3|-
CASSFYGTGGSETQYF
>TRBV11-2|few
CASSPDRVGNTIYF
>TRBV7-9|-
CASSSPDRGTNTEAFF
>TRBV6-5|-
CASKDTNTGELFF
>TRBV6-2/TRBV6-3|once
CASSYSRVGLQETQYF
>TRBV20-1|-
CSAIDGYGYTF
>TRBV28|-
CASSVGQGDSPLHF
>TRBV3-1/TRBV3-2|-
CASALKNSPLHF
>TRBV5-1|-
CASSLAAGTGLNEQFF
>TRBV6-6|-
CASSNSDRGSGYTF
>TRBV28|-
CASSLWDRVNQPQHF
>TRBV4-1|-
CASSHPRGWGETLNYGYTF
>TRBV10-3|-
CAISPVSYGYTF
>TRBV28|-
CASSLARGPNQPQHF
>TRBV18|-
CASSPFTSSYEQYF
>TRBV28|-
CASILAGAGEKLFF
>TRBV6-1|-
CASSELAGGVNEQFF
>TRBV19|-
CASSMMGGPYNEQFF
>TRBV18|-
CASSRGTGGGEKLFF